A single T cell receptor (beta chain) is shown here with its context. This entry is derived from a study of technical replicates of blood from four donors. Method: immunoSEQ multiplex PCR; TCRdb's copy keeps in-frame clones and lacks some. Here the sample spans under 90,000 clones, roughly 92% being singletons. CDR3 length equals 14 residues. CDR1 is WSHSY and CDR2 is SAAADI in the germline V gene. V lost 8 bases and J 0 bases, leaving 11 bases between the germline ends. The chain carries TRBV10-2 and TRBJ2-1, with a tentative D call TRBD2 (6 bases). The sequence came from a human donor in good health. Sequences were obtained from T cells isolated from PBMCs. CDR3 DNA: TGCGCCAGCCGAGACGGGAGCTCCTACAATGAGCAGTTCTTC. Translated, it gives CASRDGSSYNEQFF.